Below, 24 T cell receptor beta chains from the same sample are listed, as sequenced in a study of blood T cells in healthy people across ages. Primed by a sample-barcoded 5' primer and a J-beta primer mix, a second PCR proceeded for about 6 to 11 cycles. TCRdb reanalysed the 5' RACE reads using MiXCR and keeps one entry per CDR3 protein. Of 1.5 million to 2 million distinct CDR3 sequences in the sample, approximately 30% were seen once. What was sequenced was blood. The receptors stem from a woman between 25 and 40 years old in good health.

This clonotype was picked up a small number of times. The junction does not match germline at one end; this may be a read error. The chain employs TRBV7-2 and TRBJ1-6; a weak D match, TRBD1 (5 bases). Germline loops: CDR1 SGHTA, CDR2 FQGNSA. The CDR3 consists of 14 residues. The CDR3, as DNA: TGTGCCGGCAGCTTAGGAGGGGTAAATTCACCCCCCCACTTT. As protein: CAGSLGGVNSPPHF.

The chain joins TRBV5-1 to TRBJ1-5; the D is unclear. This CDR3 has 15 residues. CDR1 and CDR2 (germline): SGHRS, YFSETQ. The V gene lost 5 bases and the J gene lost 4 bases, with 16 bases spanning the gap. In DNA, the CDR3 is TGCGCCAGCAGAAAGACCGCTACCGATAATCAGCCCCAGCATTTT. Encoded protein: CASRKTATDNQPQHF. The complete variable domain, with remaining parts taken from reference TRBV5-1 and TRBJ1-5, reads KAGVTQTPRYLIKTRGQQVTLSCSPISGHRSVSWYQQTPGQGLQFLFEYFSETQRNKGNFPGRFSGRQFSNSRSEMNVSTLELGDSALYLCASRKTATDNQPQHFGDGTRLSIL.

The chain uses TRBV20-1 and TRBJ2-6; no firm D call. This CDR3 has 15 residues. Trimming shortened V by 6 bases and J by 0 bases, and 12 bases separated the two germline ends. CDR1 and CDR2 (germline): DFQATT, SNEGSKA (reference sequence). CDR3 sequence: CSAYRGRSGANVLTF. The CDR3 DNA sequence: TGCAGTGCCTACAGAGGCCGCTCTGGGGCCAACGTCCTGACTTTC.

This CDR3 reads CASSPGVASGGEETQYF. For the CDR3, the DNA is TGTGCCAGCAGTCCCGGGGTGGCTAGCGGGGGGGAAGAGACCCAGTACTTC. The J gene is TRBJ2-5, the V gene TRBV6-6; 12 nucleotides line up with TRBD2. CDR3 length equals 17 residues. With V trimmed by 5 bases and J by 3 bases, 10 bases remained unmatched. Germline V CDR1 and CDR2: MNHNY, SVGAGI (reference sequence).

For the CDR3, the DNA is TGTGCCAGCAGTTTCACTAGCGGGGGGAACACAGATACGCAGTATTTT. Its protein is CASSFTSGGNTDTQYF. The gene calls are TRBV6-5 and TRBJ2-3, with 12 bases lining up with TRBD2. The germline V gene encodes CDR1 MNHEY and CDR2 SVGAGI. The CDR3 sequence is 16 residues long. Unmatched junction bases numbered 4, after V lost 4 bases and J lost 2 bases.

The sample holds a few counts of this clonotype. This sequence joins TRBV7-2 and TRBJ1-1, with unresolved D. The V end lost 5 bases, the J end lost 11 bases, and 15 bases lay between the germline ends. CDR3 length equals 12 residues. Germline V gene sequence: CDR1 SGHTA, CDR2 FQGNSA. In DNA, the CDR3 is TGTGCCAGCAGCCGTTCTACAAGCGCGGCTTTCTTT. Residues: CASSRSTSAAFF.

The chain uses TRBV29-1 and TRBJ2-1, with TRBD2 matching over 8 bases. CDR1 and CDR2 from the germline V gene are SQVTM and ANQGSEA. Germline trimming cut 7 bases from V and 10 bases from J; bases unmatched to any gene: 12. The CDR3 totals 13 residues. In DNA form, the CDR3 reads TGCAGCGCGGGGGGGCCTCTAACCCCCGAGCAGTTCTTC. Its protein product is CSAGGPLTPEQFF.

J is TRBJ2-7 and V is TRBV6-2 or TRBV6-3; D remains unclear. The CDR3 has 15 residues. Per the germline V gene, CDR1 is MNHEY and CDR2 is SVGEGT. V lost 5 bases, J lost 7 bases, and 21 bases lay in between. In DNA, the CDR3 is TGTGCCAGCAGTCACCCCATGGTCCAGGCCTGGGAGCAGTACTTC. This translates into CASSHPMVQAWEQYF.

This clonotype was seen a few times. The V call is TRBV10-3, the J call TRBJ1-5; perhaps TRBD1 as D (5 bases). The CDR3 loop spans 16 amino acids. Trimming stripped 0 bases from V and 6 bases from J, with 15 bases between. Germline-derived CDR1 and CDR2 are ENHRY and SYGVKD. The DNA of the CDR3 is TGTGCCATCAGTGAGTCGATGGGGAAAAGGGGTCAGCCCCAGCATTTT. It translates to CAISESMGKRGQPQHF.

This clonotype was detected a few times. The chain recombines TRBV5-1 with TRBJ2-7, with 7 bases lining up with TRBD1. The CDR3 extends over 13 amino acids. Looked up from germline, CDR1 is SGHRS and CDR2 is YFSETQ. Germline trimming cut 6 bases from V and 4 bases from J; bases unmatched to any gene: 7. The CDR3 bases are TGCGCCAGCAACCGGGACAGCCTTTACGAGCAGTACTTC. Amino acid sequence: CASNRDSLYEQYF.

V gene TRBV29-1 combines with J gene TRBJ2-5; D possibly corresponds to TRBD1 (5 bases). Trimming removed 7 bases at V and 5 bases at J, with 14 bases between. The CDR3 loop spans 12 amino acids. CDR1 is SQVTM and CDR2 is ANQGSEA in the germline V gene. The CDR3 sequence: CSGEGAAETQYF. CDR3 sequence (DNA): TGCAGCGGGGAAGGGGCGGCGGAGACCCAGTACTTC.

This clonotype was counted at least ten times. V and J are TRBV20-1 and TRBJ2-5; D unresolved. The germline V gene has CDR1 DFQATT and CDR2 SNEGSKA (reference sequence). The V end lost 5 bases, the J end lost 4 bases, and 5 bases lay between the germline ends. The CDR3 runs 10 residues. The CDR3, as DNA: TGCAGTGCTCGAGCAGAGACCCAGTACTTC. This codes for CSARAETQYF.

The chain is built from TRBV6-2 or TRBV6-3 and TRBJ2-1, with D hard to call. CDR3 size: 12 residues. Germline V gene sequence: CDR1 MNHEY, CDR2 SVGEGT. V was shortened by 0 bases and J by 15 bases, with 12 bases between the two germline ends. This CDR3 is CASSYSGGPPFF. The DNA of the CDR3 is TGTGCCAGCAGTTACTCTGGCGGCCCCCCGTTCTTC.

The genes are TRBV12-3 or TRBV12-4 and TRBJ2-5; D may be TRBD1 (5 bases). Trimming shortened V by 9 bases and J by 2 bases, and 16 bases separated the two germline ends. The length of the CDR3 is 14 residues. CDR3 protein: CARGLFAPQETQYF. In DNA, the CDR3 is TGTGCCAGGGGGCTTTTTGCCCCTCAAGAGACCCAGTACTTC.

This clonotype was counted between two and nine times. The chain has TRBV7-7 and TRBJ2-1; 12 bases align to TRBD2. The CDR3 spans 14 residues. Trimming at V came to 10 bases and at J to 8 bases, leaving 9 bases not matched to a gene. Germline loops: CDR1 SSHAT, CDR2 FNYEAQ (reference sequence). This chain's CDR3 is CATSLAGGQDEQFF. CDR3 coding DNA: TGTGCCACCTCGCTAGCGGGGGGGCAGGATGAGCAGTTCTTC.

The sample holds a few counts of this clonotype. DNA of the CDR3: TGCAGTGCTCGACAGGGGGCGTCAGGGGCCAACGTCCTGACTTTC. Protein product: CSARQGASGANVLTF. The chain has TRBV20-1 and TRBJ2-6; 10 nucleotides agree with TRBD1. The length of the CDR3 is 15 residues. V was pared by 5 bases and J by 4 bases, with 5 bases of the junction left unmatched. The V gene's germline CDR1 is DFQATT and CDR2 SNEGSKA (reference sequence).

The gene calls are TRBV3-1 and TRBJ2-1; D not certain. Looked up from germline, CDR1 is LGHDT and CDR2 is YNNKEL (reference sequence). V was clipped by 0 bases and J by 11 bases, with 8 bases between them. This CDR3 has 12 residues. The CDR3 DNA reads as TGTGCCAGCAGCCAAGAGTGGGTTCAGCAGTTCTTC. Encoded protein: CASSQEWVQQFF.

There are many counts of this clonotype. The chain employs TRBV5-1 and TRBJ2-1, with 9 bases fitting TRBD2. CDR3 length: 16 amino acids. Germline V gene lookup returns CDR1 SGHRS and CDR2 YFSETQ. The V segment lost 4 bases and the J segment 0 bases; nucleotides outside the gene matches: 5. The CDR3 loop is CASSQSGGRSYNEQFF. The DNA for the CDR3 is TGCGCCAGCAGCCAAAGCGGGGGGCGCTCCTACAATGAGCAGTTCTTC.

This clonotype was observed a few times. The V gene is TRBV4-1, the J gene TRBJ2-7, with 7 positions matching TRBD2. This CDR3 spans 14 amino acids. Germline values: CDR1 MGHRA, CDR2 YSYEKL. Germline trimming cut 4 bases from V and 3 bases from J; bases unmatched to any gene: 6. The CDR3 region has the DNA TGCGCCAGCAGCCGGGCGGGGGAACTCTACGAGCAGTACTTC. The encoded protein is CASSRAGELYEQYF.

V usage is TRBV5-1 and J usage is TRBJ1-2; 11 nucleotides match TRBD1. Germline CDR1 and CDR2: SGHRS and YFSETQ. V was clipped by 3 bases and J by 9 bases; unmatched bases: 7. The CDR3 runs to 14 residues. The DNA for the CDR3 is TGCGCCAGCAGCTCTGGACAGGGGGCAGATAGCTACACCTTC. This translates into CASSSGQGADSYTF.

There are a few counts of this clonotype. This chain links TRBV20-1 with TRBJ2-5; D is perhaps TRBD1 or TRBD2 (5 bases each). The J call is in doubt because the DNA end fits TRBJ2-7 better. The CDR3 is 13 residues long. Germline-derived CDR1 and CDR2 are DFQATT and SNEGSKA (reference sequence). The CDR3 here is CSGPGTPNYEQYF. DNA for the CDR3: TGCAGTGGACCCGGGACGCCGAACTACGAGCAGTACTTC.

The genes are TRBV20-1 and TRBJ2-5; D gene ambiguous. The germline V gene has CDR1 DFQATT and CDR2 SNEGSKA (reference sequence). This CDR3 region has 11 residues. Trimming took off 2 bases at V and 4 bases at J, with 5 bases between the two ends. The CDR3 region is CSARRLETQYF. DNA for the CDR3: TGCAGTGCTAGACGGTTAGAGACCCAGTACTTC.

This clonotype was recorded once. V is TRBV28 and J is TRBJ1-4; a weak D match, TRBD1 (5 bases). The CDR3 has 12 amino acids. V lost 5 bases and J lost 13, with 14 bases in between. Germline lookup yields CDR1 MDHEN and CDR2 SYDVKM. The CDR3 spells CASSPRPGRLFF. Here the CDR3 DNA reads TGTGCCAGCAGTCCCCGTCCGGGGCGACTGTTTTTT.

The chain links TRBV29-1 to TRBJ1-2, with D perhaps matching TRBD1 (5 bases). The V end was cut by 4 bases, the J end by 1 base, with 13 bases between. Looked up from germline, CDR1 is SQVTM and CDR2 is ANQGSEA. The CDR3 has 14 amino acids. In DNA form, the CDR3 reads TGCAGCGTTGCCCTAGTGGGGGGTAACTATGGCTACACCTTC. Its protein is CSVALVGGNYGYTF. The entire variable domain, with the rest obtained from reference TRBV29-1 and TRBJ1-2, is as follows: SAVISQKPSRDICQRGTSLTIQCQVDSQVTMMFWYRQQPGQSLTLIATANQGSEATYESGFVIDKFPISRPNLTFSTLTVSNMSPEDSSIYLCSVALVGGNYGYTFGSGTRLTVV.